Listed here is a single TCR beta chain. In the source study's methods: Counts of nucleated cells, estimated from reference gene primer amplification, were obtained. Method: immunoSEQ multiplex PCR; TCRdb's copy keeps in-frame clones and lacks some. The V and J calls and the clone size are those of that table, but D and trimming were determined from the DNA. The table has about 94,000 clones, approximately 80% seen once. These data originate in a study of blood T cell repertoires in COVID-19. Overall study context: Specimens from acute and convalescent COVID-19 originated in the United States, Italy and Spain. In each case, the material was cDNA or gDNA derived from T cells, B-cell-depleted T cells, or PBMCs.

V was pared by 1 base and J by 3 bases, with 13 bases between. In germline, CDR1 is LGHDT, CDR2 YNNKEL (reference sequence). This CDR3 is 15 amino acids long. V is TRBV3-1 (or the pseudogene TRBV3-2) and J is TRBJ2-7; D gene ambiguous. The sequenced material came from peripheral blood. This clonotype was sampled from a human donor in a cohort sampled during active COVID-19. For the CDR3, the DNA is TGTGCCAGCAGCCAAGGCGATAACGGGTTCTACGAGCAGTACTTC. As protein: CASSQGDNGFYEQYF.